This TCR beta chain was found in a study of T cells of healthy individuals. TCRdb re-called the 5' RACE reads through MiXCR, storing one row per CDR3 protein. The sample holds approximately 50,000 distinct CDR3 sequences, about 15% seen once. The CDR3 loop spans 17 amino acids. Germline V gene data show CDR1 as SGHDN and CDR2 as FVKESK. Deletions cut 0 bases from V and 0 bases from J, with 12 bases between. The chain uses TRBV14 and TRBJ2-1; D might be TRBD1 or TRBD2, each matching 6 bases. The receptor's source is a human donor in good health. The CDR3 sequence: CASSQDPEGGSYNEQFF. The CDR3, as DNA: TGTGCCAGCAGCCAAGACCCCGAGGGGGGCTCCTACAATGAGCAGTTCTTC.